This TCR beta chain stems from a study of post-analysis software for immune sequencing data. As regards this clonotype: Antigen unknown.

Unique molecular identifiers had been added to the TCR beta cDNA libraries. TCRdb redid the calling of the PCR reads with MiXCR, one entry per CDR3 protein. The sample consists of roughly 670,000 distinct CDR3 sequences, approximately 59% of them appearing once. Points from the study as a whole: About five TRBV segments (TRBV5-6, TRBV5-1 and TRBV20-1 among them) occurred more frequently in patients than in controls. Compared against controls, patients with multiple sclerosis displayed significantly lower normalized Chao1 diversity. Clustering by F measure revealed strong co-clustering among samples prepared together in one batch.

CDR1 is DFQATT and CDR2 is SNEGSKA in the germline V gene (reference sequence). The CDR3 spans 14 residues. V shed 4 bases and J shed 3 bases, with 13 bases lying between them. This clonotype was obtained from a girl aged 2 to 9 with multiple sclerosis. The chain has TRBV20-1 and TRBJ2-1; tentatively, D is TRBD1 or TRBD2 (6 bases each). The specimen was blood. The CDR3 coding sequence is TGCAGTGCTAAACGGGGGCCTGACTACAATGAGCAGTTCTTC. Amino acid sequence: CSAKRGPDYNEQFF.